This TCR beta chain was sequenced in a study of post-analysis software for immune sequencing data. Trimming cost V 5 bases and J 8 bases, with 22 bases left between them. This CDR3 has 15 amino acids. Germline CDR1 and CDR2: DFQATT and SNEGSKA (reference sequence). Overall study findings and caveats: Four to six TRBV segments were significantly more frequent in patients than in controls. TRBV5-6, TRBV5-1 and TRBV20-1 were among these segments.

With regard to this clonotype: The antigen is not known.

Presence of unique molecular identifiers characterized the TCR beta cDNA libraries. TCRdb recomputed calls from the PCR reads with MiXCR, one row per CDR3 protein. The sample includes about half a million distinct CDR3 sequences, approximately 31% seen only once; the top ten take about 6%. The TCR comes from a girl under 18 with multiple sclerosis. Sequencing input: blood. This chain uses TRBV20-1 with TRBJ2-1; tentatively, D is TRBD1 or TRBD2 (5 bases each). The chain's CDR3 is CSAGALAPKFYEQFF. The CDR3 DNA follows: TGCAGTGCTGGGGCGCTAGCCCCCAAGTTCTATGAGCAGTTCTTC.